Listed below are T cell receptor beta chains from one sample, sequenced in a study of T cells in Graves' hyperthyroidism and ophthalmopathy. TCRdb reprocessed the multiplex PCR reads with MiXCR, giving one entry per CDR3 protein. The profile covers a few hundred thousand distinct CDR3 sequences, with about 16% appearing a single time and about 29% taken by the ten largest. Sequencing was carried out using blood. The source of these receptors is a woman aged 25-40 years with Graves' ophthalmopathy. Each CDR3 is given with its conserved first and last residue. The D gene is left open where the match is weak. Only some rows state a clone size, as once, few, many or a class for expanded clones.

TRBD1,TRBV6-1,TRBJ2-7,.,TGTGCCAGCAGAAAATCCGGGACAGGGAACTACGAGCAGTACTTC,CASRKSGTGNYEQYF
TRBD2,TRBV6-1,TRBJ2-3,few,TGTGCCAGCAGCCGACTAGCGGCTAGCACAGATACGCAGTATTTT,CASSRLAASTDTQYF
.,TRBV20-1,TRBJ1-2,few,TGCAGTGCTCTCGGGTTTGGCTATGGCTACACCTTC,CSALGFGYGYTF
TRBD1,TRBV6-9,TRBJ1-3,.,TGTGCCAGCAGTCATGGACCAGGGGGGGGCATTGGAAACACCATATATTTT,CASSHGPGGGIGNTIYF
.,TRBV7-2,TRBJ2-2,few,TGTGCCAGCAGCTTATATACGGCCGGGGAGCTGTTTTTT,CASSLYTAGELFF
.,TRBV12-3/TRBV12-4,TRBJ2-7,few,TGTGCCAGCAAACCCGGCGGGGCAGTAGAGCAGTACTTC,CASKPGGAVEQYF
.,TRBV7-2,TRBJ2-7,many,TGTGCCAGCAGCCTAGTCCCTAGCGTGGGGGAGCAGTACTTC,CASSLVPSVGEQYF
TRBD1,TRBV11-2,TRBJ2-7,many,TGTGCCAGCAGCTTAGGGGGTGGGACAGGGCTCTACGAGCAGTACTTC,CASSLGGGTGLYEQYF
.,TRBV6-5,TRBJ1-2,few,TGTGCCAGCAGTTCTTTAAGATTTGGTGGTGATGGCTACACCTTC,CASSSLRFGGDGYTF
.,TRBV10-3,TRBJ2-7,.,TGTGCCATCAGTGAGGCAACAGGGCGAGCCTACGAGCAGTACTTC,CAISEATGRAYEQYF
.,TRBV5-1,TRBJ2-7,many,TGCGCCAGCAGCTTGAGGGGGACTTCCGAGCAGTACTTC,CASSLRGTSEQYF
.,TRBV10-3,TRBJ1-1,.,TGTGCCATCAGCGAACCGGGACGGGTGAACACTGAAGCTTTCTTT,CAISEPGRVNTEAFF
TRBD2,TRBV3-1,TRBJ2-3,many,TGTGCCAGCAGCCAAGATCCACGACTAGCGGGAGCAGATACGCAGTATTTT,CASSQDPRLAGADTQYF
.,TRBV2,TRBJ2-5,many,TGTGCCAGCAGTTTCGACAGATCGGAAGAGACCCAGTACTTC,CASSFDRSEETQYF
.,TRBV7-6,TRBJ2-3,few,TGTGCCAGCAGCTTAACCGGGAGCCAAACAGATACGCAGTATTTT,CASSLTGSQTDTQYF
.,TRBV5-1,TRBJ2-7,many,TGCGCCAGCAGCTTAGGGAGGAACGAGCAGTACTTC,CASSLGRNEQYF
TRBD1,TRBV6-2/TRBV6-3,TRBJ1-1,few,TGTGCCAGCAGTTACTCGACAGGGCCCTTAATGAACACTGAAGCTTTCTTT,CASSYSTGPLMNTEAFF
.,TRBV7-2,TRBJ1-1,many,TGTGCCAGCAGCTTATTCACAGAGGCAGGCACTGAAGCTTTCTTT,CASSLFTEAGTEAFF
.,TRBV5-1,TRBJ1-1,.,TGCGCCAGCAGCCCCGGGACGACCACTGAAGCTTTCTTT,CASSPGTTTEAFF
TRBD1,TRBV18,TRBJ2-1,many,TGTGCCAGCTCCCAATTTGCCGGACAGGGTGGAGATGAGCAGTTCTTC,CASSQFAGQGGDEQFF
.,TRBV5-6,TRBJ1-2,many,TGTGCCAGCAGCACCCAACAGGTCTCCTATAGTGGCTACACCTTC,CASSTQQVSYSGYTF
TRBD2,TRBV29-1,TRBJ2-7,few,TGCAGCGTCGTCCTGACTAGCGGGAGTATCGAGCAGTACTTC,CSVVLTSGSIEQYF
TRBD1,TRBV7-8,TRBJ2-3,many,TGTGCCAGCAGCCCCCTTAGGCCCGGACAGGGGACAGATACGCAGTATTTT,CASSPLRPGQGTDTQYF
.,TRBV20-1,TRBJ2-3,.,TGCAGTGCTAGATCTTTTCTAGGCTCTTTCACAGATACGCAGTATTTT,CSARSFLGSFTDTQYF
TRBD1,TRBV6-1,TRBJ1-1,many,TGTGCCAGCACCTCCAGACCGGGACAGGGGCTTGCTGAAGCTTTCTTT,CASTSRPGQGLAEAFF
TRBD2,TRBV6-2/TRBV6-3,TRBJ2-7,many,TGTGCCAGCAGTTACCCCGGGAGGGGCTACGAGCAGTACTTC,CASSYPGRGYEQYF
TRBD1,TRBV28,TRBJ2-5,.,TGTGCCAGCAGGCCCCCCGGGACAGGGGGCCAAGAGACCCAGTACTTC,CASRPPGTGGQETQYF
.,TRBV28,TRBJ1-3,few,TGTGCCAGCAGTTTCTCCGTAGAGGGGGGGGAGGCTGGAAACACCATATATTTT,CASSFSVEGGEAGNTIYF
.,TRBV11-2,TRBJ2-5,few,TGTGCCAGCAGCATGGGGGACTGGTCGCAAGAGACCCAGTACTTC,CASSMGDWSQETQYF
.,TRBV20-1,TRBJ2-3,.,TGCAGTGCTCTAGGGGGGAGCACAGATACGCAGTATTTT,CSALGGSTDTQYF
.,TRBV20-1,TRBJ2-7,many,TGCAGTGCTAGCGGCAACTCCTACGAGCAGTACTTC,CSASGNSYEQYF
.,TRBV2,TRBJ2-1,many,TGTGCCAGCAGGAGTCCCAGGTTTAGCGCCAGCTCCTACAATGAGCAGTTCTTC,CASRSPRFSASSYNEQFF
TRBD2,TRBV7-9,TRBJ2-1,many,TGTGCCAGCAGCCCCCCGACTAGCGAGTCCTACAATGAGCAGTTCTTC,CASSPPTSESYNEQFF
TRBD2,TRBV18,TRBJ2-1,few,TGTGCCAGCTCACCACAGGGACTAGGTGGCAATGAGCAGTTCTTC,CASSPQGLGGNEQFF
TRBD2,TRBV30,TRBJ2-7,.,TGTGCCTGGAGTGTTGGGGTCGGGGGGTCTCTCTACGAGCAGTACTTC,CAWSVGVGGSLYEQYF